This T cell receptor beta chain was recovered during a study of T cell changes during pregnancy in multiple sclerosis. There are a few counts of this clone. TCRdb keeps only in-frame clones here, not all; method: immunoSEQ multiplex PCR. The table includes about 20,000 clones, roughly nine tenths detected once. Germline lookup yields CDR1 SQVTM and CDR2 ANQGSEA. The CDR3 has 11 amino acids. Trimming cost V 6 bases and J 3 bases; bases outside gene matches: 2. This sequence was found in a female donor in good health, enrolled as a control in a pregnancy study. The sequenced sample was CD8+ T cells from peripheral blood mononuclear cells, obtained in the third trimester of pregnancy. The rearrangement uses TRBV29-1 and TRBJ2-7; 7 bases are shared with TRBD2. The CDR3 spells CSVQRDYEQYF. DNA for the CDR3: TGCAGCGTCCAGCGGGACTACGAGCAGTACTTC.